This TCR beta chain comes out of a study of identical twins' blood T cells. Overall study results and limits: Twins shared more top CDR3 clonotypes than unrelated donors did. Mainly, cloneset size products determined shared clonotypes, twins included.

V lost 5 bases, J lost 1 base, and 12 bases lay in between. CDR3 length: 13 residues. Germline CDR1 DFQATT, CDR2 SNEGSKA (reference sequence). The three twin pairs were reared together, likely meeting the same infections. Details on this clonotype: Its matching antigen is unknown.

Per the original data handling: Each donor had about 90,000 to nearly 500,000 clonotypes. Each CDR3 protein gets one entry after TCRdb re-called the 5' RACE reads with MiXCR. TCRdb's processing, not the authors' own work, is the source of the V and J calls. The sample comprises roughly 340,000 distinct CDR3 sequences, over 25% of which are singletons, and 6.1% rests with the top ten. The source of this sequence is a woman aged 18 to 55 in good health. The specimen sequenced was PBMCs. V and J are TRBV20-1 and TRBJ2-7; a possible D gene is TRBD2 (5 bases). CDR3 DNA sequence: TGCAGTGCTCTTCATGGACTTTCCTACGAGCAGTACTTC. Translation: CSALHGLSYEQYF.